Below are 8 T cell receptor beta chains sequenced from a single sample in a study of response to subunit inactivated influenza vaccine. MiXCR, run by TCRdb on the RT-PCR reads, gives a single entry per CDR3 protein. The sample records about 480,000 distinct CDR3 sequences, over 10% being singletons. The sample here was PBMCs from blood, taken about 40 days after vaccination. These TCRs come from a man between 50 and 59 years old who received an inactivated influenza vaccine.

The chain joins TRBV28 to TRBJ2-2; 7 bases match TRBD1. The CDR3 is 12 residues long. The germline CDR1 and CDR2 sequences are MDHEN and SYDVKM. J gave up 7 bases and V 6 bases, and 2 bases lay outside the gene matches. Written as DNA, the CDR3 is TGTGCCAGCAGGACAGGGCTCGGGGAGCTGTTTTTT. This sequence encodes CASRTGLGELFF.

The rearrangement uses TRBV6-2 or TRBV6-3 and TRBJ1-1; unclear D gene. V shed 4 bases and J shed 1 base, with 10 bases lying between them. The CDR3 has 14 amino acids. The V gene's germline CDR1 is MNHEY and CDR2 SVGEGT. The DNA for the CDR3 is TGTGCCAGCAGTTCATTGACGGGGAACACTGAAGCTTTCTTT. This encodes CASSSLTGNTEAFF.

A few counts support this clonotype. The rearrangement links TRBV20-1 to TRBJ2-5; 8 bases are shared with TRBD2. V trimming: 4 bases; J trimming: 4 bases; junction bases outside the gene matches: 5. CDR1 and CDR2 (germline): DFQATT, SNEGSKA (reference sequence). The CDR3 is 13 residues long. CDR3 amino acids: CSAILAVGETQYF. CDR3 sequence (DNA): TGCAGTGCTATACTAGCGGTGGGAGAGACCCAGTACTTC.

This clonotype appeared a few times. The chain couples TRBV7-2 to TRBJ2-3; D gene unclear. The germline CDR1 and CDR2 sequences are SGHTA and FQGNSA. V shed 5 bases and J shed 6 bases, with 18 bases lying between them. The CDR3 loop spans 15 amino acids. The CDR3 protein is CASSATALKWDTQYF. CDR3 DNA: TGTGCCAGCAGCGCCACAGCCTTAAAGTGGGATACGCAGTATTTT.

This clonotype has only a few counts. V usage is TRBV5-1 and J usage is TRBJ1-5; D is ambiguous. The CDR3 is 14 residues long. From germline, CDR1 is SGHRS and CDR2 YFSETQ. V gave up 2 bases and J gave up 2 bases, with 8 bases separating them. CDR3 sequence: CASSLRKGNQPQHF. The CDR3 DNA sequence: TGCGCCAGCAGCTTACGAAAGGGCAATCAGCCCCAGCATTTT.

This clonotype was recorded a few times. V gene TRBV6-5 combines with J gene TRBJ2-2; no clear D. The germline gives CDR1 MNHEY, CDR2 SVGAGI. Trimming took 2 bases from V and 7 from J, leaving 2 bases between them. This CDR3 is 11 amino acids long. CDR3 amino acids: CASSYGGELFF. CDR3 bases: TGTGCCAGCAGTTACGGCGGGGAGCTGTTTTTT.

The chain combines TRBV27 with TRBJ2-7; TRBD2 aligns across 7 bases. The CDR3 covers 15 residues. After removal of 2 bases from V and 5 bases from J, the junction contained 9 bases not matched to a gene. Germline values: CDR1 MNHEY, CDR2 SMNVEV (reference sequence). The CDR3 nucleotides read TGTGCCAGCAGTTTAGGGGCCGCGGGGGACCACGAGCAGTACTTC. As protein: CASSLGAAGDHEQYF.

This clonotype appeared a few times. The chain has TRBV11-2 and TRBJ2-4, with D uncertain. The CDR3 spans 14 residues. Per the germline V gene, CDR1 is SGHAT and CDR2 is FQNNGV. The V end was cut by 5 bases, the J end by 6 bases, with 14 bases between. CDR3 nucleotide sequence: TGTGCCAGCAGCGCCGACATCTCTGGAAACATTCAGTACTTC. This translates into CASSADISGNIQYF.